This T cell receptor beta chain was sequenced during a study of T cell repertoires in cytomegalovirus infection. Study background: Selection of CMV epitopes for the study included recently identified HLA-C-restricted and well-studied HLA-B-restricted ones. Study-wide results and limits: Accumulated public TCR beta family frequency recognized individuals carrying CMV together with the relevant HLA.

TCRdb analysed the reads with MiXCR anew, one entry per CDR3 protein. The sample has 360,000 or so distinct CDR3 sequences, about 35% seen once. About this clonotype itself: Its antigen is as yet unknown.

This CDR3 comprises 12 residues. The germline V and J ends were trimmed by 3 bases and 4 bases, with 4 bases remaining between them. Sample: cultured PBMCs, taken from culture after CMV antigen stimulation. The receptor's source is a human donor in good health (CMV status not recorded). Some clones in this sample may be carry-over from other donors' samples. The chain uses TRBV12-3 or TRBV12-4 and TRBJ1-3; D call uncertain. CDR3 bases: TGTGCCAGCAGTTTGTGGGGAAACACCATATATTTT. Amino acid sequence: CASSLWGNTIYF.